Described below is a single T cell receptor beta chain sequence and its context. The antigen is unknown. This sample was taken from a study of response to subunit inactivated influenza vaccine. Regarding the study as a whole: That few new T cells are recruited by each seasonal influenza vaccination was the authors' suggestion.

Germline CDR1 is SGHKS and CDR2 is YYEKEE (reference sequence). CDR3 length equals 15 residues. Trimming stripped 4 bases from V and 8 bases from J, with 19 bases between. TCRdb called the RT-PCR reads again in MiXCR, with one record for every CDR3 protein. Of roughly 170,000 distinct CDR3 sequences listed, around 9% are singletons. Here the sequenced sample was non-naive T cells sorted from PBMCs, taken on the day of vaccination. This chain links TRBV5-5 with TRBJ2-1, with D tentatively TRBD2 (6 bases). The receptor comes from a man aged 50-59 years who received an inactivated influenza vaccine. CDR3 sequence (DNA): TGTGCCAGCAGCCTCGGGGTGCGGGATGGCTATGAGCAGTTCTTC. Its translation is CASSLGVRDGYEQFF.